This T cell receptor beta chain comes out of a study of cytomegalovirus exposure and HLA in healthy donors (TCRdb year 2017). The study in broad terms: In an earlier analysis of approximately 640 of the donors, 276 Gb of sequence data and just under 120 million unique TCR beta sequences from roughly 190 million T cells were reported. Around 330 gigabases of sequencing data and roughly 80 million unique TCR sequences made up an early release that covered approximately 700 HLA-typed donors. Of the 398 genotyped donors, about 84% fell in the genetic ancestry cluster associated with self-reported Caucasian donors. The study was designed to test whether signatures of past pathogen exposure could be identified by cataloging public T cell receptors. The T cell repertoires of 670 or so subjects were profiled by immunosequencing and related to cytomegalovirus serostatus. A separate validation cohort of approximately 130 different subjects was used in addition to the 666-subject first cohort. The study combined high-throughput TCR immunosequencing, statistical association of individual TCRs with disease status, and machine learning to predict cytomegalovirus infection status. In a later analysis, previously published TCR beta repertoires from about 640 donors were re-analyzed and high-resolution HLA genotyping was added so that TCR occurrence patterns could be studied. The later analysis used no new phenotypic data to find candidate immune exposures, relying instead on TCR beta sequences and their occurrence across donors. To decide whether each TCR beta V gene segment behaved as functional or pseudogenic, an earlier analysis of some 570 of the donors relied on high-throughput TCR beta sequencing. Donor age, sex, ethnicity and CMV serostatus were collected together with the repertoire data. In a later genetic analysis, genome-wide SNP genotypes for about three fifths of the 666 donors were used, and that subset was treated as a discovery cohort. All discovery cohort repertoires had been generated on a single sequencing platform. HLA typing covered class I and class II loci at four-digit resolution. The number of donors typed differed by locus, with roughly 629-640 for A, B, C, DRB1 and DQB1, roughly 520 for DQA1, 600 to 610 for DPA1, and around 450 for DPB1. Because of strong linkage in the cohort, roughly 5 DR-DQ haplotypes were treated as single units for association and clustering. On average, around 200,000 unique TCR beta nucleotide sequences were sequenced per donor among 300 to 500 genotyped donors of the cohort, with roughly 19% of those sequences being non-productive. Here is what the overall study found, with its caveats: At a false discovery rate of 0.05, a later analysis linked fewer than 20,000 TCR beta sequences to specific HLA alleles. A group of highly shared sequence variants was considered likely to be a technical artifact of the sequencing pipeline. In vitro tests confirmed that a few of the cytomegalovirus-associated TCR beta chains recognize cytomegalovirus antigens. A later genetic analysis associated a missense DCLRE1C variant with V-gene and J-gene trimming of TCR beta chains, and an independent cohort replicated the association. In both the original and validation cohorts, the classifier was reported to diagnose cytomegalovirus status with high specificity and sensitivity. The cohort was sequenced for TCR beta chains only, and without alpha or paired-chain data the features that could be detected were limited. Compared with equally common non-associated chains, HLA-associated TCR beta chains in a later analysis were more clonally expanded and had lower generation probabilities. In a later analysis, several top co-occurrence clusters were reported to appear linked to parvovirus B19, influenza, CMV and Epstein-Barr virus. The study listed 164 TCR beta chains as associated with cytomegalovirus. The authors suggested that the approach could potentially be generalized to other disease states and immunological phenotypes. Because HLA typing was unavailable for some donors at each locus, only the typed subset was used in association tests. Sequencing depth was assumed to be roughly uniform across donors in the presence/absence analyses, though that assumption may not hold. An earlier analysis of approximately 540 of the donors showed that most TCR beta V segments appeared in productive rearrangements either about 87% or about 30% of the time, which broadly matched IMGT annotations. Because counts were too low, seventeen rarely observed V segments, including chromosome 9 orphons, were excluded from the earlier analysis of 587 of the donors. Assigning TCR associations to individual alleles was difficult when HLA alleles, especially DR and DQ, strongly co-occurred. A further reported finding was that TCR beta sequences accurately predicted the HLA-A and HLA-B alleles for most subjects in the first cohort. A later analysis found that most CMV-associated TCR beta chains appeared HLA-restricted, with HLA associations seemingly driven largely by CMV exposure. Compared with the 666-donor mean, donors in an Asian-associated ancestry cluster had fewer N-insertions in productive TCRs, according to a later genetic analysis. Some IMGT-functional V segments, including TRBV6-2 and TRBV6-3, could not be told apart with the 87-base-pair reads, so those segments were excluded. Correlated functional status among segregating V segments might reflect linkage disequilibrium, but an unknown experimental factor could not be ruled out. While some public TCRs were present in many individuals, most TCR sequences turned up only very rarely across donors. CMV serostatus was the only immune exposure information available for the cohort. According to a later analysis, TCR association rates differed among HLA loci, with DRB1 alleles showing the most associated TCRs and HLA-C alleles showing the fewest.

Library construction relied on the immunoSEQ multiplex PCR assay. The multiplex PCR relied on a mix of 60 forward primers for TCR Vbeta segments and 13 reverse primers for TCR Jbeta segments. The CDR3 region of rearranged TCR beta genes was amplified from genomic DNA with a multiplex PCR assay. On the Illumina HiSeq System, the amplified TCR beta libraries were sequenced as 87-base-pair reads. In the original analysis: Across the 500 to 700 repertoires, a later analysis counted 60 million to 90 million unique TCR beta chains, approximately 12 million of which were shared by at least two donors. Raw reads were error-corrected and collapsed into unique sequences by a nearest-neighbor algorithm in which closely related sequences were merged to remove PCR and sequencing errors. Alignment of CDR3 sequences to IMGT reference sequences was used to assign V, D and J gene segments. For a sequence to be retained, a match of at least six nucleotides to both a V gene segment and a J gene segment was required. Rearrangements were classified as productive when the CDR3 lacked stop codons and remained in frame with V and J, and all other rearrangements were classified as non-productive. CDR3 was defined by IMGT convention, running from the second conserved V-encoded cysteine to the conserved J-encoded phenylalanine. The earlier analysis of about 500 of the donors excluded sequences that lacked an unambiguous match to a single V gene segment. In an earlier analysis of roughly 600 of the donors, a V segment was called functional when productive rearrangements were above 56.7%, and segregating when the standard deviation between donors exceeded 5%. A statistical classification framework was built for diagnosing cytomegalovirus status from the catalog of TCR beta chain sequences. A later analysis assigned V and J genes by comparing TCR nucleotide sequences with IMGT/GENE-DB human TR gene sequences. A later analysis assigned CDR3 sequences and most-parsimonious VDJ recombination scenarios with the TCRdist pipeline. In a later analysis, each TCR beta chain was defined by its CDR3 amino acid sequence together with its V-gene family, and reads without a unique V-gene family were excluded. A later analysis removed 592 highly shared, low-generation-probability nucleotide sequences to deal with suspected cross-contamination and a sequencing artifact. In a later analysis, a clonal expansion index was calculated for each public chain from normalized within-repertoire ranks of inferred template counts. A later analysis computed generation probabilities with a VDJ recombination model fitted to out-of-frame rearrangements, and checked the results against IGoR. In a later analysis, TCR-TCR, TCR-HLA and TCR-CMV co-occurrence was scored with hypergeometric tests, and a repertoire-size bias correction was applied to TCR pairs. A later analysis estimated false discovery rates by permuting HLA or CMV assignments 20 times. In a later analysis, co-occurring TCRs were grouped with DBSCAN, and TCRdist sequence similarity was added when clustering was performed within HLA-allele-positive subsets. Repertoires with fewer than 30,000 or more than 120,000 public chains, plus five repertoires with anomalous nucleotide sharing, were excluded from co-occurrence clustering. This is the immuneACCESS table as TCRdb keeps it, with only in-frame sequences that have V and J called. A part of the clones is gone; compared with another copy, unresolved V genes explain less than half, and the rest is unexplained. The DNA was the basis for D and trimming; V, J and clone size are from that table. In this sample the table shows around 120,000 clones, 60% to 85% of which occur a single time. The ten largest clones add up to 1.6% of the sample.

The cohort comprised fewer than 750 healthy bone marrow donors. All cohort members were sampled while nominally healthy, although unrecorded immune exposures were likely present. The donor was CMV seronegative and belonged to the group of 380 or so seronegative cohort members. Each donor provided a peripheral blood sample, and peripheral blood mononuclear cells were used for TCR beta sequencing. The Qiagen DNeasy Blood Extraction Kit was used to extract genomic DNA from the blood cell samples. With respect to this clone: Its binding antigen is unknown. Base qualities are not at hand, and no much larger clone is one base apart.

CDR1 and CDR2 are drawn from the germline V gene (reference sequence): MNHEY, SMNVEV. The CDR3 sequence holds 16 residues, the cysteine and phenylalanine included. Just the 48-base CDR3 DNA is kept, in frame starting at base 1. V drops 9 bases and J drops 1 base, leaving 22 bases in between. Sample: PBMCs. The rearranged chain carries TRBV27 and TRBJ2-7, with TRBD1 tentatively as D gene (5 bases match). The clonotype originates from a woman aged 18-29 years in good health and CMV-seronegative. The encoded CDR3 is CASSLSPGRASYEQYF. The DNA sequence is TGTGCCAGTAGTCTCTCCCCCGGCAGGGCATCCTACGAGCAGTACTTC.